The following is a T cell receptor (beta chain) sequence with its context. Antigen: not known. The CDR3 is 14 amino acids. The V gene's germline CDR1 is MGHDK and CDR2 SYGVNS. This entry is derived from a study of T cells in Graves' hyperthyroidism and ophthalmopathy. General study points: Ophthalmopathy onset followed model prediction by a median about six months. The blood repertoire included most of the expanded thyroid clonotypes above 0.001.

For Graves' hyperthyroidism to be stable, ophthalmopathy could not progress within 18 months. TCR beta CDR3 sequences were amplified from RNA transcripts. HTBI primers were used for first-round RT-PCR of the TCR CDR3. TCRdb independently ran MiXCR on the multiplex PCR reads; one entry per CDR3 protein. The sample includes some 600,000 distinct CDR3 sequences, 46% seen only once; the top ten take approximately 8.2%. This clonotype was sampled from a woman aged 18 to 35 with Graves' hyperthyroidism. The chain employs TRBV25-1 and TRBJ1-1; no definite D call. What was sequenced was peripheral blood or thyroid tissue (not recorded which). The chain's CDR3 is CARDLNSANTEAFF. In DNA form, the CDR3 reads TGTGCTAGAGATTTGAACAGCGCGAACACTGAAGCTTTCTTT.